Shown below are 17 T cell receptor beta chains from a single sample sequenced in a study of human T cells and chemical hapten exposure. TCRdb re-called the RACE reads with MiXCR, one entry per CDR3 protein. The repertoire holds 250,000 or so distinct CDR3 sequences, with almost 8% as singletons. Time point meaning: pre-sensitization, week 0. Stated treatment: therapeutic diphenylcyclopropenone sensitization with weekly scalp DPC. The sample consisted of whole blood, taken in connection with sensitization to the hapten diphenylcyclopropenone (DPC). The receptors were gathered from a young man with alopecia areata. Some clones in this sample may be carry-over from other donors' samples.

This clonotype turned up a few times. This sequence joins TRBV6-2 or TRBV6-3 and TRBJ2-7; D gene unclear. The V gene lost 3 bases and the J gene lost 4 bases, with 7 bases spanning the gap. CDR3 length equals 12 residues. Germline V lookup: CDR1 MNHEY, CDR2 SVGEGT. The DNA for the CDR3 is TGTGCCAGCAGTTATGGGGTGTACGAGCAGTACTTC. It yields the protein CASSYGVYEQYF.

A few counts support this clonotype. The V gene is TRBV20-1, the J gene TRBJ1-1; D may be TRBD1 (6 bases). V was trimmed by 4 bases and J by 1 base, leaving 13 bases between them. The CDR3 is 14 amino acids. Germline V CDR1 and CDR2: DFQATT, SNEGSKA (reference sequence). The CDR3: CSAKQGTQNTEAFF. CDR3 bases: TGCAGTGCTAAACAGGGTACACAGAACACTGAAGCTTTCTTT.

This clonotype was observed a handful of times. As the CDR3 is not closed by the conserved phenylalanine or tryptophan, this likely results from a read error. Because the CDR3's place on the DNA is in doubt, the DNA is left out and the CDR3 is given as listed by TCRdb. This rearrangement joins TRBV6-1 to TRBJ1-1. The CDR3 is 8 residues long, counting both termini. Germline-derived CDR1 and CDR2 are MNHNS and SASEGT. The CDR3 is CASSDENL.

This clonotype was counted a few times. A read error may produce the germline difference seen at one junction end. The rearrangement links TRBV28 to TRBJ2-7; TRBD1 or TRBD2 may be the D gene (5 bases each). The CDR3 is made up of 11 amino acids. Germline loops: CDR1 MDHEN, CDR2 SYDVKM. The chain's CDR3 is CASSAPGPWHF. The CDR3 DNA sequence: TGTGCCAGCAGTGCTCCGGGACCTTGGCACTTC. The entire variable domain, with the rest obtained from reference TRBV28 and TRBJ2-7, is as follows: DVKVTQSSRYLVKRTGEKVFLECVQDMDHENMFWYRQDPGLGLRLIYFSYDVKMKEKGDIPEGYSVSREKKERFSLILESASTNQTSMYLCASSAPGPWHFGPGTRLTVT.

At least ten counts were recorded for this clonotype. J is TRBJ2-3 and V is TRBV6-5; perhaps TRBD2 as D (5 bases). Trimming cost V 6 bases and J 3 bases, with 13 bases left between them. The CDR3 is made up of 14 amino acids. CDR1 and CDR2 (germline): MNHEY, SVGAGI. CDR3 nucleotide sequence: TGTGCCAGCAGGCGGACTGCGAGGACAGATACGCAGTATTTT. Residues: CASRRTARTDTQYF.

This clonotype was detected only a few times. The rearrangement uses TRBV20-1 and TRBJ2-7, with 9 bases that match TRBD1. The ends lost 6 bases at V and 8 bases at J; junction bases unmatched: 8. Germline assignment: CDR1 DFQATT and CDR2 SNEGSKA (reference sequence). The CDR3 extends over 12 amino acids. This CDR3 is CSATGTGLQQYV. In nucleotides, the CDR3 is TGCAGTGCCACCGGGACAGGGCTTCAGCAGTACGTC.

The gene calls are TRBV29-1 and TRBJ2-2, with a tentative D call TRBD2 (5 bases). This CDR3 spans 13 amino acids. Germline loops: CDR1 SQVTM, CDR2 ANQGSEA. The V end lost 4 bases, the J end lost 6 bases, and 12 bases lay between the germline ends. The CDR3 DNA reads as TGCAGCGTTGGGGAAGGGAGCCCCGGGGAGCTGTTTTTT. This sequence encodes CSVGEGSPGELFF.

The V gene is TRBV12-3 or TRBV12-4, the J gene TRBJ2-5, with D perhaps TRBD1 (6 bases). The V end was cut by 5 bases, the J end by 6 bases, with 16 bases between. The length of the CDR3 is 14 residues. The CDR3 here is CASSPGQGRKTQYF. The DNA of the CDR3 is TGTGCCAGCAGTCCCGGTCAGGGGCGGAAGACCCAGTACTTC.

This clonotype was recorded many times. The CDR3 DNA reads TGTGCCAGCAGTTACTCCCAGGGTTGGTCACCCCTCCACTTT. As protein: CASSYSQGWSPLHF. V usage is TRBV6-5 and J usage is TRBJ1-6; possible D gene TRBD1, 5 bases. Trimming cost V 0 bases and J 10 bases, with 10 bases left between them. Per germline, CDR1 MNHEY and CDR2 SVGAGI. There are 14 residues in the CDR3.

Here the CDR3 reads CASTPREGTDTQYF. The CDR3 nucleotides are TGTGCCAGCACCCCTCGGGAGGGCACAGATACGCAGTATTTT. The rearrangement joins TRBV12-3 or TRBV12-4 to TRBJ2-3; 7 bases align to TRBD2. J lost 1 base, V lost 7 bases, and 5 bases had no gene match. The CDR3 loop spans 14 amino acids.

This clonotype was seen only a few times. This rearrangement joins TRBV6-5 to TRBJ2-1; D remains unclear. The CDR3 totals 15 residues. Trimming took off 6 bases at V and 4 bases at J, with 16 bases between the two ends. The V gene's germline CDR1 is MNHEY and CDR2 SVGAGI. CDR3 bases: TGTGCCAGCAGCCCTACGGTTGGTCTATACAATGAGCAGTTCTTC. Protein sequence: CASSPTVGLYNEQFF.

This clonotype has just a few counts. This chain connects TRBV5-5 to TRBJ1-2; 8 bases line up with TRBD1. The V segment lost 3 bases and the J segment 6 bases; nucleotides outside the gene matches: 10. This CDR3 contains 15 residues. CDR1 and CDR2 (germline): SGHKS, YYEKEE (reference sequence). CDR3 in amino acids: CASSSPRDRIDGYTF. The CDR3 DNA is TGTGCCAGCAGCTCACCACGGGACAGGATAGATGGCTACACCTTC.

In this sample, this clonotype turned up a few times. The CDR3 region has the DNA TGTGCCAGCAGTTGGGGGGGTTTCAATCAGCCCCAGCATTTT. As protein: CASSWGGFNQPQHF. The chain employs TRBV12-3 or TRBV12-4 and TRBJ1-5; a weak D match, TRBD1 (5 bases). The V gene lost 4 bases and the J gene lost 3 bases, with 10 bases spanning the gap. The CDR3 runs to 14 residues.

This clonotype was found a few times. The rearrangement links TRBV24-1 to TRBJ2-3; 12 nucleotides agree with TRBD1. The trim removed 4 bases at V and 5 bases at J, leaving 9 bases unmatched. Germline lookup yields CDR1 KGHDR and CDR2 SFDVKD. The CDR3 spans 17 residues. CDR3 DNA sequence: TGTGCCACCAGTGACGCGGGACAGGGGGCGCGAATAGATACGCAGTATTTT. It encodes CATSDAGQGARIDTQYF.

This clonotype appeared a few times. V gene TRBV12-3 or TRBV12-4 combines with J gene TRBJ1-5; TRBD1 matches 9 bases. This CDR3 is 15 amino acids long. With 5 bases clipped from V and 6 bases from J, the junction kept 8 bases outside the gene matches. As DNA, the CDR3 is TGTGCCAGCAGTGGGGACAGGGTGGTGGGTCAGCCCCAGCATTTT. Encoded protein: CASSGDRVVGQPQHF.

The chain uses TRBV12-3 or TRBV12-4 and TRBJ2-3, with TRBD2 matching over 7 bases. V lost 8 bases to trimming and J lost 4 bases; unmatched junction nucleotides: 9. The CDR3 covers 14 residues. The DNA for the CDR3 is TGTGCCAGCTCAGCGGGGATTCCCCCAGATACGCAGTATTTT. Translated, it gives CASSAGIPPDTQYF.

This clonotype was seen repeatedly, ten times or more. The chain links TRBV28 to TRBJ1-2; TRBD1 aligns across 8 bases. With V trimmed by 5 bases and J by 2 bases, 4 bases remained unmatched. From germline, CDR1 is MDHEN and CDR2 SYDVKM. The CDR3 is made up of 14 amino acids. CDR3 protein: CASSPGTGNYGYTF. The CDR3 DNA follows: TGTGCCAGCAGTCCCGGGACAGGCAACTATGGCTACACCTTC.